These 12 T cell receptor beta chains originate from one sample sequenced in a study of blood T cells in healthy people across ages. The use of a sample-barcoded 5' primer and a J-beta primer mix characterized a second PCR of roughly 6 to 11 cycles. TCRdb ran MiXCR on the 5' RACE reads and lists one entry per CDR3 protein. The sample holds more than 900,000 distinct CDR3 sequences; about 23% are singletons and the top ten take around 0.7%. This sample was shared with a second study, whose subject was T cells of mothers and their children.

Sequencing used blood. All receptors derive from a girl under 10 years old in good health.

This clonotype has a single count. The chain employs TRBV4-3 and TRBJ2-5; D not certain. There are 15 residues in the CDR3. Germline lookup yields CDR1 LGHNA and CDR2 YSLEER. V shed 0 bases and J shed 1 base, with 9 bases lying between them. CDR3: CASSQDRAPQETQYF. The CDR3 DNA sequence: TGCGCCAGCAGCCAAGATCGGGCACCCCAAGAGACCCAGTACTTC.

V usage is TRBV10-3 and J usage is TRBJ2-4; 8 nucleotides align to TRBD2. The ends lost 1 base at V and 3 bases at J; junction bases unmatched: 11. Germline CDR1 reads ENHRY; CDR2 reads SYGVKD. CDR3 length equals 18 residues. The CDR3 region is CAISEFWTSRWGKNIQYF. The CDR3 DNA reads TGTGCCATCAGTGAGTTTTGGACTAGCAGGTGGGGCAAAAACATTCAGTACTTC.

This chain connects TRBV25-1 to TRBJ2-1, with TRBD1 as a possible D gene (6 bases). Per germline, CDR1 MGHDK and CDR2 SYGVNS. This CDR3 has 15 residues. The V end was cut by 6 bases, the J end by 7 bases, with 19 bases between. This chain's CDR3 is CASRSSRGVLNEQFF. CDR3 DNA sequence: TGTGCCAGCAGAAGTAGCAGGGGCGTTTTGAATGAGCAGTTCTTC.

Note on this clonotype: This may be a read error, as it is one base from a much larger clone. The chain employs TRBV6-2 or TRBV6-3 and TRBJ2-7, with no clear D. The V end was cut by 6 bases, the J end by 0 bases, with 9 bases between. Germline V lookup: CDR1 MNHEY, CDR2 SVGEGT. This CDR3 is 13 amino acids long. The CDR3, as DNA: TGTGCCAGCAGATTCGGGCCCTCCTACGAGCAGTACTTC. This encodes CASRFGPSYEQYF.

The gene calls are TRBV7-2 and TRBJ2-5; 7 positions match TRBD1. Germline lookup yields CDR1 SGHTA and CDR2 FQGNSA. With V trimmed by 1 base and J by 2 bases, 4 bases remained unmatched. This CDR3 is 15 amino acids long. CDR3 DNA: TGTGCCAGCAGCTTAGAAGGGACAGCTCAAGAGACCCAGTACTTC. Encoded protein: CASSLEGTAQETQYF.

This clonotype was seen more than once but under ten times. The chain uses TRBV20-1 and TRBJ2-7, with unresolved D. Germline CDR1 reads DFQATT; CDR2 reads SNEGSKA (reference sequence). The CDR3 has 15 residues. V lost 3 bases and J 0 bases, leaving 15 bases between the germline ends. This CDR3 reads CSARGIDGPSYEQYF. The DNA of the CDR3 is TGCAGTGCTAGGGGGATCGACGGGCCCTCCTACGAGCAGTACTTC.

This clonotype appeared a few times. The CDR3 DNA reads TGTGCCAGCATAGATTTTAATGCGGGGGGCGCGGACACCGGGGAGCTGTTTTTT. Translation gives CASIDFNAGGADTGELFF. The rearrangement joins TRBV9 to TRBJ2-2; TRBD2 matches 8 bases. In germline, CDR1 is SGDLS, CDR2 YYNGEE. Losses at the gene ends were 6 bases for V and 3 bases for J; bases not matched to a gene: 16. The CDR3 loop spans 18 amino acids.

The rearrangement joins TRBV20-1 to TRBJ1-3; D ambiguous. The CDR3 loop spans 13 amino acids. The V gene's germline CDR1 is DFQATT and CDR2 SNEGSKA (reference sequence). V shed 4 bases and J shed 6 bases, with 13 bases lying between them. As DNA, the CDR3 is TGCAGTGCTACCCGAGGTGGCGAAAACACCATATATTTT. This encodes CSATRGGENTIYF.

This chain joins TRBV7-2 and TRBJ2-5; D might be TRBD2 (5 bases). The J call may be wrong; the DNA end is better matched by TRBJ2-7. The CDR3 extends over 15 amino acids. Germline loops: CDR1 SGHTA, CDR2 FQGNSA. CDR3 nucleotide sequence: TGTGCCAGCACCTATGAAATGGGAGCCCCCTACGAGCAGTACTTC. Protein sequence: CASTYEMGAPYEQYF.

The V gene is TRBV20-1, the J gene TRBJ1-2; D gene unclear. Germline CDR1 and CDR2: DFQATT and SNEGSKA (reference sequence). CDR3 size: 17 residues. Trimming stripped 0 bases from V and 4 bases from J, with 21 bases between. CDR3 residues: CSARDPAETLFSYGYTF. The CDR3 bases are TGCAGTGCTAGAGATCCCGCCGAGACCCTCTTTTCCTATGGCTACACCTTC.

V usage is TRBV28 and J usage is TRBJ2-7; D remains unclear. Between the trimmed V and J ends, which lost 6 bases and 7 bases, there was a span of 13 bases. CDR3 length: 12 residues. Germline V CDR1 and CDR2: MDHEN, SYDVKM. This CDR3 is CASSRPPGEQYF. CDR3 DNA: TGTGCCAGCAGCCGGCCCCCCGGAGAGCAGTACTTC.

This rearrangement joins TRBV29-1 to TRBJ1-1; D call uncertain. The V gene lost 1 base and the J gene lost 10 bases, with 16 bases spanning the gap. Looked up from germline, CDR1 is SQVTM and CDR2 is ANQGSEA. This CDR3 contains 13 residues. CDR3 coding DNA: TGCAGCGTTGAAGGTTTGTTTTCTCTCGGAGCTTTCTTT. It codes for CSVEGLFSLGAFF. The full variable domain, rest sourced from reference TRBV29-1 and TRBJ1-1, is SAVISQKPSRDICQRGTSLTIQCQVDSQVTMMFWYRQQPGQSLTLIATANQGSEATYESGFVIDKFPISRPNLTFSTLTVSNMSPEDSSIYLCSVEGLFSLGAFFGQGTRLTVV.